This TCR beta chain was recorded in a study of kidney transplant recipient with SARS-CoV-2 infection. TCRdb reprocessed the reads with MiXCR, giving one entry per CDR3 protein. The sample yields some 220,000 distinct CDR3 sequences, 25% to 30% seen once. Many counts were recorded for this clonotype. This sequence was found in a male patient between 25 and 39 years old who had COVID-19 and was a kidney transplant recipient. Some T cells may be provided by the graft donor. The sample here was a blood sample, taken at baseline and around day 120 from a kidney transplant recipient.

The CDR3 loop reads CASSYAGNGGNSPLHF. DNA of the CDR3: TGTGCCAGCAGTTACGCGGGGAACGGGGGGAATTCACCCCTCCACTTT. The J gene is TRBJ1-6, the V gene TRBV6-5, with D perhaps TRBD1 (5 bases). This CDR3 has 16 amino acids. Trimming cost V 2 bases and J 7 bases, with 15 bases left between them. The V gene's germline CDR1 is MNHEY and CDR2 SVGAGI.